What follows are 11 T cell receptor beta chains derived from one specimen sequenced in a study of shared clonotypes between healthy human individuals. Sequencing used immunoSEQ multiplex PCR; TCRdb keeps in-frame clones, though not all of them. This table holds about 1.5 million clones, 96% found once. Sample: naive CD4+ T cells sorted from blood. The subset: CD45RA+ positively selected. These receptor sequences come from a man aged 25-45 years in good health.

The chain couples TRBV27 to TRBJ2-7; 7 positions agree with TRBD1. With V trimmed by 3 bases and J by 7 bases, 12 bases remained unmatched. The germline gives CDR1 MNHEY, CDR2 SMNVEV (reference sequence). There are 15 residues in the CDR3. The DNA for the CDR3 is TGTGCCAGCAGTTTCCGCAGGGACAGCCACCGGGAGCAGTACTTC. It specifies CASSFRRDSHREQYF.

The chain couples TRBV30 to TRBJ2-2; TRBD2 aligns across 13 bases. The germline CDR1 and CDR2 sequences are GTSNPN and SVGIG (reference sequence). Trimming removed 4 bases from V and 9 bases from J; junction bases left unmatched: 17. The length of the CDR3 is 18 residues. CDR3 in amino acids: CAWNRGLAGELVFRELFF. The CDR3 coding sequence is TGTGCCTGGAACAGAGGACTAGCGGGAGAATTAGTATTCCGGGAGCTGTTTTTT.

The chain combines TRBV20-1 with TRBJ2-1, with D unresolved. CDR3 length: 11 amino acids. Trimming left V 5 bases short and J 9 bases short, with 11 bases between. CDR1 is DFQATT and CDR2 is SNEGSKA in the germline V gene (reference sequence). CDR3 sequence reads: CSAELLSEQFF. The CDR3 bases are TGCAGTGCTGAACTTCTTTCTGAGCAGTTCTTC.

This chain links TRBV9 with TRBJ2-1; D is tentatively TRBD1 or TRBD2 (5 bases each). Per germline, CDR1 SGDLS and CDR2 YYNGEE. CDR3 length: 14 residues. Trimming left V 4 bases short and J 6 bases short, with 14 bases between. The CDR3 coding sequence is TGTGCCAGCAGCCGGGGCCCAGGTACCAATGAGCAGTTCTTC. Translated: CASSRGPGTNEQFF.

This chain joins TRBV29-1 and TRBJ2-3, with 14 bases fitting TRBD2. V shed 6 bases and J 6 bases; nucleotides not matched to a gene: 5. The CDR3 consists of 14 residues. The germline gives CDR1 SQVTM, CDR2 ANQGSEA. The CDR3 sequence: CSVGTSGSVDTQYF. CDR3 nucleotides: TGCAGCGTGGGGACTAGCGGGAGTGTGGATACGCAGTATTTT.

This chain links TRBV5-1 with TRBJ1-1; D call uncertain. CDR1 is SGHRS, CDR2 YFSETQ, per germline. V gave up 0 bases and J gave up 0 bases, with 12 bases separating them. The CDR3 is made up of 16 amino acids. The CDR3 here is CASSLAPAVMNTEAFF. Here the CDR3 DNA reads TGCGCCAGCAGCTTGGCCCCGGCGGTCATGAACACTGAAGCTTTCTTT.

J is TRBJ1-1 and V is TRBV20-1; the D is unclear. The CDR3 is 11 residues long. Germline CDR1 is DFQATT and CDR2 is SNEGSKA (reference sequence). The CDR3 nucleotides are TGCTCCTACCCCTGGAACACTGAAGCTTTCTTT. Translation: CSYPWNTEAFF.

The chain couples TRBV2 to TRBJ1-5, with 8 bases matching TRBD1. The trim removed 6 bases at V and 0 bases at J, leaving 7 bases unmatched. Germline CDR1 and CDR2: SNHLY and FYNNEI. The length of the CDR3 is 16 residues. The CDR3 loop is CASSLTGVHSNQPQHF. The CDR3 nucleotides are TGTGCCAGCAGCCTGACAGGGGTACATAGCAATCAGCCCCAGCATTTT.

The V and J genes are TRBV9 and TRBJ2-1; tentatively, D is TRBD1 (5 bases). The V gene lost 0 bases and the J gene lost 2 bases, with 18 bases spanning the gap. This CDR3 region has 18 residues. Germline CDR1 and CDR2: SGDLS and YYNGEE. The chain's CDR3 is CASSVEGVPMKPYNEQFF. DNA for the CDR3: TGTGCCAGCAGCGTAGAAGGGGTGCCTATGAAACCCTACAATGAGCAGTTCTTC.

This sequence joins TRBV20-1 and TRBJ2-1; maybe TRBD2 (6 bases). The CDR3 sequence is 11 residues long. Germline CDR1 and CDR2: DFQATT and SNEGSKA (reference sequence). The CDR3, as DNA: TGCAGGTGGGGAGGAGACGCGGAGCAGTTCTTC. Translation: CRWGGDAEQFF.

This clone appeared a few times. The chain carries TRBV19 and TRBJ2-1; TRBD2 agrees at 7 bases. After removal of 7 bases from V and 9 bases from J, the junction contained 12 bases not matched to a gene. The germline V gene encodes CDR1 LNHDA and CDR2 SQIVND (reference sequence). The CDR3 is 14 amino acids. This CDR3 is CASMGGSPKGEQFF. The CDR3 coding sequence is TGTGCCAGTATGGGAGGGTCACCAAAGGGTGAGCAGTTCTTC.